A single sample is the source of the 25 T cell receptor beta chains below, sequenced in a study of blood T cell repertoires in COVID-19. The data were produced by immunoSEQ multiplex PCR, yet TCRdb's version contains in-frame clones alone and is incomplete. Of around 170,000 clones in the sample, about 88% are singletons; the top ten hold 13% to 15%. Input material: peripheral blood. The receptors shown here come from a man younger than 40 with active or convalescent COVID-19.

The DNA of the CDR3 is TGTGCCAGCAGTGGGGACAGGAGTGGCTACACCTTC. It encodes CASSGDRSGYTF. This sequence joins TRBV2 and TRBJ1-2; 8 bases fit TRBD1. CDR1 SNHLY and CDR2 FYNNEI come from the germline V gene. The CDR3 is made up of 12 amino acids. The ends lost 4 bases at V and 7 bases at J; junction bases unmatched: 2.

CDR3 sequence reads: CASSQGTGTEAFF. The CDR3 coding sequence is TGCGCCAGCAGCCAAGGGACAGGCACTGAAGCTTTCTTT. The chain has TRBV4-3 and TRBJ1-1, with 7 bases identical to TRBD1. The CDR3 is 13 amino acids. CDR1 and CDR2 (germline): LGHNA, YSLEER. J gave up 4 bases and V 1 base, and 0 bases lay outside the gene matches.

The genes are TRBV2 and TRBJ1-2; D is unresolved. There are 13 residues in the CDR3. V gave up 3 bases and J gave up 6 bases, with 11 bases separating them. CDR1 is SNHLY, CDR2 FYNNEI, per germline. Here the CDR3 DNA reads TGTGCCAGCAGTGATTTGGCGGGCAATGGCTACACCTTC. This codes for CASSDLAGNGYTF.

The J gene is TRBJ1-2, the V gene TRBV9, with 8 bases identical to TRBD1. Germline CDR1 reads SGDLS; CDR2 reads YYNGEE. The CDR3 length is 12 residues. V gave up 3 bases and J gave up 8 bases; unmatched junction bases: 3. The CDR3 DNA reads TGTGCCAGCAGCGCGTGGACAGGGGGCTACACCTTC. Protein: CASSAWTGGYTF. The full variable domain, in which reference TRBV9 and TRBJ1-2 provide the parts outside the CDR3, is DSGVTQTPKHLITATGQRVTLRCSPRSGDLSVYWYQQSLDQGLQFLIQYYNGEERAKGNILERFSAQQFPDLHSELNLSSLELGDSALYFCASSAWTGGYTFGSGTRLTVV.

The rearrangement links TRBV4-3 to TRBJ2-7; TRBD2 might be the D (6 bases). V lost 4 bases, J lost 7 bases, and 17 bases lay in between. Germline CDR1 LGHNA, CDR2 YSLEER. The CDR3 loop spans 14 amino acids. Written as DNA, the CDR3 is TGCGCCAGCAGCCCTTCAAGAGGGAGCGGGGAGCAGTACTTC. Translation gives CASSPSRGSGEQYF.

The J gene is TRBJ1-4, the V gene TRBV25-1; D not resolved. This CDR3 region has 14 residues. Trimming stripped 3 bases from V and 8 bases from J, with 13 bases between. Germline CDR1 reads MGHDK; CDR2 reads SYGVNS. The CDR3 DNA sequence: TGTGCCAGCAGTGACCCGGACTTGAGGGAAAAACTGTTTTTT. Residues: CASSDPDLREKLFF.

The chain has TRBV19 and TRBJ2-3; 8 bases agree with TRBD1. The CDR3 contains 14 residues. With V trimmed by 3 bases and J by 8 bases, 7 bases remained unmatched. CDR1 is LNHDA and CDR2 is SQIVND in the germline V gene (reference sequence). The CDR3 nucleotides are TGTGCCAGTAGTATTCAGGGGGCGCCCCCTACGCAGTATTTT. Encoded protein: CASSIQGAPPTQYF.

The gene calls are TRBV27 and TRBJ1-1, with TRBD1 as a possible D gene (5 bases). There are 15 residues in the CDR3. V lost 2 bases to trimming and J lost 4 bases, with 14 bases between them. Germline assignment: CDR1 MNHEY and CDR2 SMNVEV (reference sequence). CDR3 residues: CASSLTGALGTEAFF. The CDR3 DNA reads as TGTGCCAGCAGTTTAACTGGGGCGCTTGGCACTGAAGCTTTCTTT.

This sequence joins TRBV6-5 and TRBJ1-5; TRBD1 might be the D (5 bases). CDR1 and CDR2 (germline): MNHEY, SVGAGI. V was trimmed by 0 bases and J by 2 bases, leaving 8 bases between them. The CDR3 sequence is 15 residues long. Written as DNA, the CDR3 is TGTGCCAGCAGTTACTCCGCGGGGGGCAATCAGCCCCAGCATTTT. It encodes CASSYSAGGNQPQHF.

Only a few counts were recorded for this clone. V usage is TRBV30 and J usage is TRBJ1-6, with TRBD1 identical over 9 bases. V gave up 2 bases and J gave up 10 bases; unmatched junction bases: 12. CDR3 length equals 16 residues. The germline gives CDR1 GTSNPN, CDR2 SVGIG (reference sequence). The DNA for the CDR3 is TGTGCCTGGAGTATAACTACAGGGGGCGTACGATCACCCCTCCACTTT. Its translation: CAWSITTGGVRSPLHF.

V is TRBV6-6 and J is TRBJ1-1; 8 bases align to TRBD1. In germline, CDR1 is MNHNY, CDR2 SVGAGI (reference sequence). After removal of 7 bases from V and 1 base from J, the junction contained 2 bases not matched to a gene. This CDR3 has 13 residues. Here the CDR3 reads CASTGQGNTEAFF. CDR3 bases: TGTGCCAGCACCGGACAGGGGAACACTGAAGCTTTCTTT.

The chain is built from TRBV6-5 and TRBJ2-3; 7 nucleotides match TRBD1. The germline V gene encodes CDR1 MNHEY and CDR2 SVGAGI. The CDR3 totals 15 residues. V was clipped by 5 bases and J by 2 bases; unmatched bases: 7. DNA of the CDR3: TGTGCCAGCAGTCCTTGGGACAGCTCCACAGATACGCAGTATTTT. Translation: CASSPWDSSTDTQYF.

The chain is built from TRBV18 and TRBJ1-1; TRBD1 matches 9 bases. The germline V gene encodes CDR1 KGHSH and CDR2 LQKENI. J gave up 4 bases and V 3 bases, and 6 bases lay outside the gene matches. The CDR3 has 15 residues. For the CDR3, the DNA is TGTGCCAGCTCACCCGCCGGGACAGGGTCCACTGAAGCTTTCTTT. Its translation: CASSPAGTGSTEAFF.

The CDR3 is CASSGAGTMGGYTF. Written as DNA, the CDR3 is TGTGCCAGCAGCGGAGCCGGGACAATGGGTGGCTACACCTTC. The V and J genes are TRBV6-5 and TRBJ1-2, with a tentative D call TRBD1 (6 bases). The ends were cut back, 6 bases at V and 7 bases at J, with 18 bases in the middle. Germline values: CDR1 MNHEY, CDR2 SVGAGI. The CDR3 runs to 14 residues.

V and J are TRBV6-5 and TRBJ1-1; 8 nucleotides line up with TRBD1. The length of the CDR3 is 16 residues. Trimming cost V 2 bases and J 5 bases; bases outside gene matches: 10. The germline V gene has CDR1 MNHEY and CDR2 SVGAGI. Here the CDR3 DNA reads TGTGCCAGCAGTTACAGTCAGGGGGCCTGGCAGACTGAAGCTTTCTTT. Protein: CASSYSQGAWQTEAFF.

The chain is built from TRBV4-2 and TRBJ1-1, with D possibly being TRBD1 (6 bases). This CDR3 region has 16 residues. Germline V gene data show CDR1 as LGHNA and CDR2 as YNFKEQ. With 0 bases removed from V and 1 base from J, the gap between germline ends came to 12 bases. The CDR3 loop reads CASSQDTGYGNTEAFF. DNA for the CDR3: TGTGCCAGCAGCCAAGACACAGGGTACGGGAACACTGAAGCTTTCTTT.

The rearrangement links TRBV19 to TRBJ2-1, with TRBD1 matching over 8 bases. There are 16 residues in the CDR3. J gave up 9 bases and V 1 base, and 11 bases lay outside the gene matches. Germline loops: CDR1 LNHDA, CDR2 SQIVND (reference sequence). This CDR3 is CASSIAGGYGSGEQFF. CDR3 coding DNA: TGTGCCAGTAGTATAGCAGGGGGCTACGGTTCTGGTGAGCAGTTCTTC.

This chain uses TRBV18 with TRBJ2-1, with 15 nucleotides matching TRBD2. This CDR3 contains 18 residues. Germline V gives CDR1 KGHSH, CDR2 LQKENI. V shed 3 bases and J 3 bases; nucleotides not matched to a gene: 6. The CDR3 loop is CASSPPGLAGGHYNEQFF. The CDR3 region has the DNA TGTGCCAGCTCACCTCCAGGACTAGCGGGGGGGCACTACAATGAGCAGTTCTTC. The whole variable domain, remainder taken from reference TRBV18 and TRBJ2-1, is NAGVMQNPRHLVRRRGQEARLRCSPMKGHSHVYWYRQLPEEGLKFMVYLQKENIIDESGMPKERFSAEFPKEGPSILRIQQVVRGDSAAYFCASSPPGLAGGHYNEQFFGPGTRLTVL.

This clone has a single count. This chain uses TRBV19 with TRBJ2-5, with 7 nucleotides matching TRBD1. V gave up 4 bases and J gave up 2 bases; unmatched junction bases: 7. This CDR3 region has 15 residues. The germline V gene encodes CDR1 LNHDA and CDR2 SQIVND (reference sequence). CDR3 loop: CASSTRQGWQETQYF. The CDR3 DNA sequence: TGTGCCAGTAGTACCAGACAGGGTTGGCAAGAGACCCAGTACTTC.

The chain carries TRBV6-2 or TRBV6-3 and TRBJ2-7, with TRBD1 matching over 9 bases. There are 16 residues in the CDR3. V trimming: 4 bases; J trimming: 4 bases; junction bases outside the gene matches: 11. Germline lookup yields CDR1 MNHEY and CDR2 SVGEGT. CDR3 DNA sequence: TGTGCCAGCAGTTGGAATCCGGACAGGGGACAGTACGAGCAGTACTTC. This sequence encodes CASSWNPDRGQYEQYF.

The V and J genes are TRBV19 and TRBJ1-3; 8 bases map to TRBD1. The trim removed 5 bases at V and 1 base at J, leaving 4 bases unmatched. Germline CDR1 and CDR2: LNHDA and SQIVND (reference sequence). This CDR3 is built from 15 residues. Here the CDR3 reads CASSFWTGSGNTIYF. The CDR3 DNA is TGTGCCAGTAGTTTTTGGACAGGGTCTGGAAACACCATATATTTT.

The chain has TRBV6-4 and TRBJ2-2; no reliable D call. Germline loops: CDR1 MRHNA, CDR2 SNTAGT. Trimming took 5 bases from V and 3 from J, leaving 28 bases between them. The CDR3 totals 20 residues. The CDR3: CASSSWSRRNAPGDTGELFF. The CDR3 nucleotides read TGTGCCAGCAGTTCCTGGTCGCGGCGGAACGCCCCCGGTGACACCGGGGAGCTGTTTTTT.

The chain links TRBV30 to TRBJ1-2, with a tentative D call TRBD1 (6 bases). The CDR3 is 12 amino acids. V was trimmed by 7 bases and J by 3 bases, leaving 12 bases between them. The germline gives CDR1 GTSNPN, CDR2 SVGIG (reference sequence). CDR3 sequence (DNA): TGTGCCTTCCACAGGGTCCACTATGGCTACACCTTC. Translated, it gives CAFHRVHYGYTF. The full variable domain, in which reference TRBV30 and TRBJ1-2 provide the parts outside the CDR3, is SQTIHQWPATLVQPVGSPLSLECTVEGTSNPNLYWYRQAAGRGLQLLFYSVGIGQISSEVPQNLSASRPQDRQFILSSKKLLLSDSGFYLCAFHRVHYGYTFGSGTRLTVV.

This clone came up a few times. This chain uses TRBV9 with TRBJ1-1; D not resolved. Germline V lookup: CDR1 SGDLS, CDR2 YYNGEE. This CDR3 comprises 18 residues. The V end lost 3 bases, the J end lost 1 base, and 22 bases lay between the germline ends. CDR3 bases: TGTGCCAGCAGCGATCCACTTCGGAGGCAGTCGACGAACACTGAAGCTTTCTTT. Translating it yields CASSDPLRRQSTNTEAFF.

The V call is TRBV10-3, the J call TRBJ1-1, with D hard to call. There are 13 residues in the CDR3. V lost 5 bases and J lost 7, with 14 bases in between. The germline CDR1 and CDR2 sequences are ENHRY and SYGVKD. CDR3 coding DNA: TGTGCCATCAGTCGGTCCGCCGGCGGTGAAGCTTTCTTT. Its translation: CAISRSAGGEAFF.